The T cell receptor (beta chain) described here comes from a study of PD-L1 blockade in urothelial cancer. Sample time point: peripheral blood 6 weeks after treatment start. Trimming cost V 0 bases and J 3 bases, with 15 bases left between them. This CDR3 has 18 amino acids. Germline V gives CDR1 SNHLY, CDR2 FYNNEI. Spiking of synthetic TCR analog templates was performed in each PCR. Sequencing was performed with immunoSEQ multiplex PCR; in TCRdb, only in-frame clones are kept and a portion is missing. The sample shows about 120,000 clones, 85% to 90% of them seen only once. V usage is TRBV2 and J usage is TRBJ2-6; tentatively, D is TRBD2 (5 bases). This TCR was sampled from a man aged 55 to 69 with urothelial cancer. Specimen: PBMCs, collected around atezolizumab (anti-PD-L1) treatment. The CDR3 region has the DNA TGTGCCAGCAGTGAAGCCTCGGGCGGGTTGGGTGGGGCCAACGTCCTGACTTTC. This codes for CASSEASGGLGGANVLTF.